This TCR beta chain came from a study of T-cell memory formation after mild COVID-19. Study-wide results and limits: Clones that contracted clustered mainly in CM and EM if CD4+ and in EMRA if CD8+. A second wave expanding day 15 to 37 was CD4+-biased; contracting clones were balanced. Second-wave clones that peaked on day 37 lacked confirmed SARS-CoV-2 specificity.

The sample holds a few counts of this clonotype. What it recognizes is unknown. TCRdb used MiXCR to reprocess the 5' RACE reads, holding one entry per CDR3 protein. Of about 82,000 distinct CDR3 sequences listed, about 15% are singletons. The CDR3 totals 12 residues. The germline V and J ends were trimmed by 8 bases and 6 bases, with 10 bases remaining between them. Germline V lookup: CDR1 SGHTA, CDR2 FQGNSA. The chain combines TRBV7-2 with TRBJ2-2, with D perhaps given as TRBD1 or TRBD2 (5 bases each). The source of this sequence is a man younger than 35 who had mild COVID-19 (a few samples of this study predate the infection). Cell type and time point are not known. Sequenced sample: PBMCs or a T cell subset sorted from them (not recorded which). The CDR3 spells CASGGHPGELFF. The CDR3 DNA follows: TGTGCCAGCGGAGGACACCCCGGGGAGCTGTTTTTT.